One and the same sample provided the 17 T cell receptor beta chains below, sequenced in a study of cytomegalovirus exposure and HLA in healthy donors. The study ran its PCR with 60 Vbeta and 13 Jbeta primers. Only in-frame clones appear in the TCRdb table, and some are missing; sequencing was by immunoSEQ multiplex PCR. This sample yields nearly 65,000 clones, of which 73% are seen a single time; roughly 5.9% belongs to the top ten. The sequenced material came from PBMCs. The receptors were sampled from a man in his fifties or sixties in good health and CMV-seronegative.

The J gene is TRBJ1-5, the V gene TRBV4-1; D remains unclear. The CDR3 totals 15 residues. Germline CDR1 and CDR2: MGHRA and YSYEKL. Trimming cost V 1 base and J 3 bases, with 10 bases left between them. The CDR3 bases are TGCGCCAGCAGCCAAGTTGAGGGTTCCAATCAGCCCCAGCATTTT. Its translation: CASSQVEGSNQPQHF.

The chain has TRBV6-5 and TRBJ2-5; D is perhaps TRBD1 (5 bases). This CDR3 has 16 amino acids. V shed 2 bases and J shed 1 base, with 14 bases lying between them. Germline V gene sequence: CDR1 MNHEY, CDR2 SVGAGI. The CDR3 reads CASSYSPTASQETQYF. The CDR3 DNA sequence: TGTGCCAGCAGTTACAGTCCGACAGCCTCCCAAGAGACCCAGTACTTC.

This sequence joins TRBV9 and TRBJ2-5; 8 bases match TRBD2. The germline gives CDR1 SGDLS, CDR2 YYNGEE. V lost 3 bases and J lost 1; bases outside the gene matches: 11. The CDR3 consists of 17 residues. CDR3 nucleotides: TGTGCCAGCAGCGCCCTCCCGGTTAGCGGGGCCCAAGAGACCCAGTACTTC. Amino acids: CASSALPVSGAQETQYF.

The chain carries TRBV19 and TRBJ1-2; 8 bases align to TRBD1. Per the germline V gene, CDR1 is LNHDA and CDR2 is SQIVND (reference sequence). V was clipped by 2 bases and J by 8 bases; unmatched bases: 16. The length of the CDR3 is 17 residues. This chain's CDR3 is CASSISSRTGIIRGYTF. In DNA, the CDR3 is TGTGCCAGTAGTATAAGTTCCCGGACAGGGATTATTCGGGGCTACACCTTC.

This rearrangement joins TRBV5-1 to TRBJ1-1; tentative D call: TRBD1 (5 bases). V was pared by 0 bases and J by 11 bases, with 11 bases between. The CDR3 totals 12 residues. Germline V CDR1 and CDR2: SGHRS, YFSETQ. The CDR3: CASSLEGLVAFF. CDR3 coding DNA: TGCGCCAGCAGCTTGGAGGGGTTGGTTGCTTTCTTT.

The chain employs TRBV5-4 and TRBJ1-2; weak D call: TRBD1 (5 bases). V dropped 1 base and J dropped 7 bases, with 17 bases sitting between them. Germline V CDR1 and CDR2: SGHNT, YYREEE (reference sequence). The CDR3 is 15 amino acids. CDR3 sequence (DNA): TGTGCCAGCAGCTTGCCCGGGGGAAGGCTAGGTGGCTACACCTTC. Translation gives CASSLPGGRLGGYTF.

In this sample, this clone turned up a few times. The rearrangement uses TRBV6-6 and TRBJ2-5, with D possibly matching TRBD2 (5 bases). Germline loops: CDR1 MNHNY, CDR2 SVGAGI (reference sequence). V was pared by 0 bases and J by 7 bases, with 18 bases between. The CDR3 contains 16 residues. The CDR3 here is CASSYSPWTESGTQYF. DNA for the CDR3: TGTGCCAGCAGTTACTCCCCCTGGACTGAAAGCGGGACCCAGTACTTC.

The CDR3 bases are TGTGCCAGCAGATCCACTAGTGTTGAGACCCAGTACTTC. This sequence encodes CASRSTSVETQYF. The chain joins TRBV11-1 to TRBJ2-5; D is possibly TRBD2 (5 bases). This CDR3 is 13 amino acids long. The ends were cut back, 6 bases at V and 5 bases at J, with 13 bases in the middle. CDR1 is SGHAT and CDR2 is FQDESV in the germline V gene (reference sequence).

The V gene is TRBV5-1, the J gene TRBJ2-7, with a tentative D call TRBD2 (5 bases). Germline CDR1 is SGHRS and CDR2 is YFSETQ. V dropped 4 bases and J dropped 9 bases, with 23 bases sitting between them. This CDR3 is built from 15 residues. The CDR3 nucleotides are TGCGCCAGCAGCCCTCGAGCGGACCCCGGGTTAGGGCAGTACTTC. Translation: CASSPRADPGLGQYF.

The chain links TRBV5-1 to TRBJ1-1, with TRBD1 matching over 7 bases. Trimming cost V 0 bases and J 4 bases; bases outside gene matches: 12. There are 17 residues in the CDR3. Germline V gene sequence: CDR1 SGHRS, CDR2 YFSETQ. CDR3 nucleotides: TGCGCCAGCAGCTTGGCAGGGGGGAAGGCTGGTAGCACTGAAGCTTTCTTT. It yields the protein CASSLAGGKAGSTEAFF.

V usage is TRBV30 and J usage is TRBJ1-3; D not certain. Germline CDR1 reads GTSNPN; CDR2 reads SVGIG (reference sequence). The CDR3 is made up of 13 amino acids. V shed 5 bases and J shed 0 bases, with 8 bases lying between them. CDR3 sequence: CAWLRISGNTIYF. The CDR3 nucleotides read TGTGCCTGGCTCCGTATCTCTGGAAACACCATATATTTT.

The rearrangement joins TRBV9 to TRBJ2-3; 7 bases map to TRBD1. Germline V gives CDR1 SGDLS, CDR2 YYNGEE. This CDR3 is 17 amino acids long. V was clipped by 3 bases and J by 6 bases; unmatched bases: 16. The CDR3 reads CASSAPRTGAAFDTQYF. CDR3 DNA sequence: TGTGCCAGCAGCGCCCCTCGGACAGGAGCAGCCTTTGATACGCAGTATTTT.

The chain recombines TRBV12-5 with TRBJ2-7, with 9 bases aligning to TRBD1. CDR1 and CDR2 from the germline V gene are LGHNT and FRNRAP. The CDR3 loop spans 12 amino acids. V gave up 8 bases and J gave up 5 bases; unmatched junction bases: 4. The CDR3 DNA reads TGTGCTAGTCGAACAGGGGGCAACGAGCAGTACTTC. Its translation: CASRTGGNEQYF.

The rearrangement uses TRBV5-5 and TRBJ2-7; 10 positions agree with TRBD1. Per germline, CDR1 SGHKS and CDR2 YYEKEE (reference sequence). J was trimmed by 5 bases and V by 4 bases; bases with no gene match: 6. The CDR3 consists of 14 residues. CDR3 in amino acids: CASSARQGANEQYF. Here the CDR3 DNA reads TGTGCCAGCAGCGCTCGACAGGGGGCAAACGAGCAGTACTTC.

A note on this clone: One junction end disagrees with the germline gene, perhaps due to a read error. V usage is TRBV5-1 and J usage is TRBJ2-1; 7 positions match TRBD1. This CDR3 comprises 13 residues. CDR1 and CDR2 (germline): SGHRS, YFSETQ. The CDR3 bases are TGCGCCAGCCACCGGGACAGCCTCAATGGGCAGTTCTTC. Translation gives CASHRDSLNGQFF.

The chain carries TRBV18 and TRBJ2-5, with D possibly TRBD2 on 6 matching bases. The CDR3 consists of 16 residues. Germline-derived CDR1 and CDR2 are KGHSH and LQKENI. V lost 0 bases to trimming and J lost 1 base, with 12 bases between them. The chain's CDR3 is CASSPPKSGLQETQYF. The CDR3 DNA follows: TGTGCCAGCTCACCACCCAAAAGCGGGCTCCAAGAGACCCAGTACTTC. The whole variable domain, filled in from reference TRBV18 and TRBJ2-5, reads NAGVMQNPRHLVRRRGQEARLRCSPMKGHSHVYWYRQLPEEGLKFMVYLQKENIIDESGMPKERFSAEFPKEGPSILRIQQVVRGDSAAYFCASSPPKSGLQETQYFGPGTRLLVL.

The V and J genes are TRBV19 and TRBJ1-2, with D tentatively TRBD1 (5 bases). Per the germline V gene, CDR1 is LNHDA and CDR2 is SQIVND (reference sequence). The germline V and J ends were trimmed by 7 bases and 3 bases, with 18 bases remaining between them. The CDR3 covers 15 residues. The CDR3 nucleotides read TGTGCCAGTAACCCGGGACTTCTTAGGGACTATGGCTACACCTTC. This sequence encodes CASNPGLLRDYGYTF.